This TCR beta chain was sequenced for a study of blood T cell repertoires in COVID-19. Study-wide background: From the United States, Italy and Spain came samples of acute and convalescent COVID-19. The cDNA or gDNA used as material had been derived from T cells, B-cell-depleted T cells, or PBMCs.

Authors' data handling: Scientists estimated how many nucleated cells there were by amplifying reference gene primers. TCRdb's table, derived via immunoSEQ multiplex PCR, lists solely in-frame clones and lacks some. Clonal size and the V and J genes are those of that table, whereas D and trimming came from the DNA. The table includes some 200,000 clones, around 83% detected once. The CDR3 runs 15 residues. V dropped 2 bases and J dropped 5 bases, with 14 bases sitting between them. CDR1 and CDR2 from the germline V gene are SGHVS and FQNEAQ. V is TRBV7-8 and J is TRBJ2-3, with D maybe TRBD1 (6 bases). Sequencing input: peripheral blood. This TCR derives from a man aged 45-65 years who had recovered from COVID-19. The CDR3 DNA follows: TGTGCCAGCAGCTTACAAGGGGGAATAAGAGATACGCAGTATTTT. Translating gives CASSLQGGIRDTQYF.